Following are 9 T cell receptor beta chains from one sample sequenced in a study of vaccination and CD4 T cells after COVID-19. These receptors lack a known antigen. Treatment defined: roughly ten-day PBMC culture with coronavirus spike peptide pools or control peptides (ViraFEST assay). Sequenced with the Oncomine TCR Beta short-read assay was DNA taken from cultured CD4+ T cells. MiXCR, run by TCRdb on the PCR reads, gives a single entry per CDR3 protein. The data contain over 10,000 distinct CDR3 sequences, roughly 36% of them seen just once; the ten biggest clones take up around 16%. Material for sequencing was cultured CD4+ T cells from blood. These receptors were taken from a human donor with COVID-19.

This sequence joins TRBV5-5 and TRBJ2-5; possibly TRBD1 for D (8 bases). In germline, CDR1 is SGHKS, CDR2 YYEKEE (reference sequence). The CDR3 consists of 16 residues. V was clipped by 5 bases and J by 4 bases, with 21 bases between them. The CDR3 DNA reads as TGTGCCAGCAGGCAAATGTACAGGGGGGGACGAGAGACCCAGTACTTC. Its protein is CASRQMYRGGRETQYF.

The chain joins TRBV6-5 to TRBJ1-1; D gene unclear. The CDR3 is made up of 13 amino acids. Per germline, CDR1 MNHEY and CDR2 SVGAGI. Trimming took off 2 bases at V and 1 base at J, with 5 bases between the two ends. In DNA, the CDR3 is TGTGCCAGCAGTTACGGGAAGAACACTGAAGCTTTCTTT. Protein sequence: CASSYGKNTEAFF.

The chain uses TRBV6-1 and TRBJ2-2; no firm D call. V was trimmed by 7 bases and J by 5 bases, leaving 8 bases between them. The CDR3 has 12 amino acids. Germline V CDR1 and CDR2: MNHNS, SASEGT. CDR3 in amino acids: CASIEETGELFF. DNA for the CDR3: TGTGCCAGCATCGAAGAGACCGGGGAGCTGTTTTTT.

The sample holds a few counts of this clonotype. V is TRBV11-2 and J is TRBJ1-6; 8 nucleotides agree with TRBD1. The junction had 3 bases not matched to a gene; V was cut back by 0 bases and J by 2 bases. The CDR3 runs to 17 residues. Germline V gene data show CDR1 as SGHAT and CDR2 as FQNNGV. The CDR3 nucleotides read TGTGCCAGCAGCTTAGACCCGACAGGGGCCTATAATTCACCCCTCCACTTT. This codes for CASSLDPTGAYNSPLHF.

This clonotype has more than one count but fewer than ten. The chain combines TRBV7-3 with TRBJ2-3; 8 positions agree with TRBD2. Germline V gene lookup returns CDR1 SGHTA and CDR2 FQGTGA. With V trimmed by 5 bases and J by 2 bases, 6 bases remained unmatched. There are 15 residues in the CDR3. CDR3: CASSPRAGDTDTQYF. CDR3 coding DNA: TGTGCCAGCAGCCCTCGAGCGGGAGACACAGATACGCAGTATTTT. Variable domain in full (rest from reference TRBV7-3 and TRBJ2-3): GAGVSQTPSNKVTEKGKYVELRCDPISGHTALYWYRQSLGQGPEFLIYFQGTGAADDSGLPNDRFFAVRPEGSVSTLKIQRTERGDSAVYLCASSPRAGDTDTQYFGPGTRLTVL.

This clonotype was seen a handful of times. The V and J genes are TRBV9 and TRBJ1-3, with unresolved D. Looked up from germline, CDR1 is SGDLS and CDR2 is YYNGEE. This CDR3 has 15 residues. V gave up 5 bases and J gave up 0 bases, with 12 bases separating them. In DNA, the CDR3 is TGTGCCAGCAGGACCGAGGCCGACTCTGGAAACACCATATATTTT. Protein sequence: CASRTEADSGNTIYF.

The chain couples TRBV19 to TRBJ1-2; 9 nucleotides align to TRBD1. This CDR3 region has 13 residues. J lost 6 bases, V lost 5 bases, and 4 bases had no gene match. Germline V gene data show CDR1 as LNHDA and CDR2 as SQIVND (reference sequence). CDR3 coding DNA: TGTGCCAGTAGTGCCAGGACAGGGGATGGCTACACCTTC. It specifies CASSARTGDGYTF.

The chain couples TRBV2 to TRBJ2-7; 7 bases map to TRBD1. Germline lookup yields CDR1 SNHLY and CDR2 FYNNEI. This CDR3 spans 12 amino acids. Trimming took 4 bases from V and 4 from J; bases not matched to a gene: 1. CDR3 in amino acids: CASSAQGYEQYF. As DNA, the CDR3 is TGTGCCAGCAGTGCACAGGGGTACGAGCAGTACTTC.

This chain uses TRBV20-1 with TRBJ2-3; no clear D. Germline values: CDR1 DFQATT, CDR2 SNEGSKA (reference sequence). This CDR3 region has 12 residues. Trimming took off 2 bases at V and 2 bases at J, with 5 bases between the two ends. CDR3 nucleotides: TGCAGTGCTAGACTTACCACAGATACGCAGTATTTT. Amino acids: CSARLTTDTQYF.